These T cell receptor beta chains were read from a single sample in a study of blood T cell repertoires in COVID-19. Measured with immunoSEQ multiplex PCR; TCRdb has only the in-frame clones, and not every one. The sample has 70,000 to 85,000 clones; 75% to 95% are singletons. Sequenced material: peripheral blood. Receptors originate from a woman in her sixties or seventies with active COVID-19. Both conserved end residues are part of each CDR3. Each record gives: clone size, D gene, V gene, J gene, CDR3 length, CDR3 DNA, CDR3 protein. The D gene is left open where the match is weak. Clone sizes are given selectively: once, few, many, or a class where the clone is expanded.

clone_size: -
d_call: TRBD1
v_call: TRBV6-5
j_call: TRBJ2-7
cdr3_length: 15
cdr3_nt: TGTGCCAGCAGCCGGGCGGGACAGGGTACCTACGAGCAGTACTTC
cdr3_aa: CASSRAGQGTYEQYF

clone_size: -
d_call: -
v_call: TRBV18
j_call: TRBJ1-4
cdr3_length: 14
cdr3_nt: TGTGCCAGCTCAACCATCCCGAGTCGGGAAAAACTGTTTTTT
cdr3_aa: CASSTIPSREKLFF

clone_size: -
d_call: TRBD1
v_call: TRBV5-4
j_call: TRBJ1-1
cdr3_length: 14
cdr3_nt: TGTGCCAGCAGCTTGGACCAGGGGGGTACTGAAGCTTTCTTT
cdr3_aa: CASSLDQGGTEAFF

clone_size: -
d_call: -
v_call: TRBV28
j_call: TRBJ1-1
cdr3_length: 15
cdr3_nt: TGTGCCAGCAACCCCGGCACGGGAACGAACACTGAAGCTTTCTTT
cdr3_aa: CASNPGTGTNTEAFF

clone_size: -
d_call: -
v_call: TRBV5-4
j_call: TRBJ2-7
cdr3_length: 14
cdr3_nt: TGTGCCAGCAGACCCAAGACAGACCCCTACGAGCAGTACTTC
cdr3_aa: CASRPKTDPYEQYF

clone_size: -
d_call: TRBD1
v_call: TRBV28
j_call: TRBJ2-7
cdr3_length: 18
cdr3_nt: TGTGCCAGCAGTTCAATTATCTCCCGGGGACAGGGGGCCCACGAGCAGTACTTC
cdr3_aa: CASSSIISRGQGAHEQYF

clone_size: -
d_call: TRBD2
v_call: TRBV7-9
j_call: TRBJ2-5
cdr3_length: 16
cdr3_nt: TGTGCCAGCAGCCCTGGACTAGCGGGAGGAGGGGAGACCCAGTACTTC
cdr3_aa: CASSPGLAGGGETQYF

clone_size: -
d_call: TRBD2
v_call: TRBV6-2/TRBV6-3
j_call: TRBJ2-7
cdr3_length: 14
cdr3_nt: TGTGCCAGCAGCCGGACTAGCGGGAGTCTCGAGCAGTACTTC
cdr3_aa: CASSRTSGSLEQYF

clone_size: -
d_call: TRBD1
v_call: TRBV6-5
j_call: TRBJ2-7
cdr3_length: 12
cdr3_nt: TGTGCCAGCAGTTTAACAGGGGGCGAGCAGTACTTC
cdr3_aa: CASSLTGGEQYF

clone_size: -
d_call: -
v_call: TRBV6-5
j_call: TRBJ2-7
cdr3_length: 16
cdr3_nt: TGTGCCAGCAGTTCGTACCTGACTAGAACTACCTACGAGCAGTACTTC
cdr3_aa: CASSSYLTRTTYEQYF

clone_size: -
d_call: TRBD2
v_call: TRBV4-2
j_call: TRBJ2-7
cdr3_length: 15
cdr3_nt: TGTGCCAGCAGGTCTCAGCGGGGGGGGTCCTACGAGCAGTACTTC
cdr3_aa: CASRSQRGGSYEQYF

clone_size: -
d_call: TRBD2
v_call: TRBV5-1
j_call: TRBJ2-7
cdr3_length: 15
cdr3_nt: TGCGCCAGCAGCGCCGGACTAGCGGGACGAGAGGAGCAGTACTTC
cdr3_aa: CASSAGLAGREEQYF

clone_size: once
d_call: TRBD2
v_call: TRBV4-1
j_call: TRBJ2-3
cdr3_length: 17
cdr3_nt: TGCGCCAGCAGCCAAGACGGGGCGGGAGGGCCTGGGGATACGCAGTATTTT
cdr3_aa: CASSQDGAGGPGDTQYF

clone_size: once
d_call: -
v_call: TRBV6-5
j_call: TRBJ1-1
cdr3_length: 12
cdr3_nt: TGTGCCAGCAGAAGCGGGGTCACTGAAGCTTTCTTT
cdr3_aa: CASRSGVTEAFF

clone_size: -
d_call: -
v_call: TRBV4-1
j_call: TRBJ1-5
cdr3_length: 16
cdr3_nt: TGCGCCAGCAGCCAAGAGGGGGCCGGGGTGAGTCAGCCCCAGCATTTT
cdr3_aa: CASSQEGAGVSQPQHF

clone_size: -
d_call: -
v_call: TRBV19
j_call: TRBJ1-1
cdr3_length: 13
cdr3_nt: TGTGCCAGTACCCGGGACATTTACACTGAAGCTTTCTTT
cdr3_aa: CASTRDIYTEAFF

clone_size: -
d_call: -
v_call: TRBV2
j_call: TRBJ2-7
cdr3_length: 13
cdr3_nt: TGTGCCAGCAAAGGAGGGCGGAATTACGAGCAGTACTTC
cdr3_aa: CASKGGRNYEQYF

clone_size: -
d_call: -
v_call: TRBV28
j_call: TRBJ1-2
cdr3_length: 12
cdr3_nt: TGTGCCAGCAGTTTCAGTGACTATGGCTACACCTTC
cdr3_aa: CASSFSDYGYTF

clone_size: -
d_call: -
v_call: TRBV13
j_call: TRBJ1-1
cdr3_length: 14
cdr3_nt: TGTGCCAGCAGCCCTCCCAATTCCGGCACTGAAGCTTTCTTT
cdr3_aa: CASSPPNSGTEAFF

clone_size: -
d_call: -
v_call: TRBV5-4
j_call: TRBJ1-1
cdr3_length: 14
cdr3_nt: TGTGCCAGCAGCTTGGATTATACGGGGTCGCAAGCTTTCTTT
cdr3_aa: CASSLDYTGSQAFF

clone_size: -
d_call: TRBD1
v_call: TRBV19
j_call: TRBJ2-7
cdr3_length: 13
cdr3_nt: TGTGCCAGCCGAAGACAGGGGTCCTACGAGCAGTACTTC
cdr3_aa: CASRRQGSYEQYF

clone_size: -
d_call: -
v_call: TRBV6-5
j_call: TRBJ1-5
cdr3_length: 13
cdr3_nt: TGTGCCAGCGGAAGACAGCTAAATCAGCCCCAGCATTTT
cdr3_aa: CASGRQLNQPQHF

clone_size: few
d_call: TRBD2
v_call: TRBV5-1
j_call: TRBJ2-7
cdr3_length: 15
cdr3_nt: TGCGCCAGCAGCTGGACTAGCGGGAGCGGCTACGAGCAGTACTTC
cdr3_aa: CASSWTSGSGYEQYF

clone_size: once
d_call: TRBD2
v_call: TRBV19
j_call: TRBJ2-1
cdr3_length: 13
cdr3_nt: TGTGCCAGTAGTATTAGCGGGAGAAATGAGCAGTTCTTC
cdr3_aa: CASSISGRNEQFF

clone_size: -
d_call: -
v_call: TRBV5-1
j_call: TRBJ1-1
cdr3_length: 15
cdr3_nt: TGCGCCAGCAGCTTGGCCGGGACAAAGAACACTGAAGCTTTCTTT
cdr3_aa: CASSLAGTKNTEAFF

clone_size: -
d_call: -
v_call: TRBV5-1
j_call: TRBJ2-5
cdr3_length: 14
cdr3_nt: TGCGCCAGCAGCTCGGGGGTATCGGTGGAGACCCAGTACTTC
cdr3_aa: CASSSGVSVETQYF

clone_size: -
d_call: -
v_call: TRBV7-2
j_call: TRBJ1-2
cdr3_length: 15
cdr3_nt: TGTGCCAGCAGCTTAGGGGGTGGACAGTTAAGGGGCTACACCTTC
cdr3_aa: CASSLGGGQLRGYTF